The 10 T cell receptor beta chains given below trace back to one sample, sequenced in a study of T cell clonality in common variable immunodeficiency. Produced via immunoSEQ multiplex PCR; TCRdb's table is partial and in-frame only. Listed for the sample are some 80,000 clones, none seen a single time. Sequenced input: peripheral blood mononuclear cells. These receptor sequences come from a person aged 18-69 years in good health.

This clone was picked up many times. The junction departs from the called germline gene at one end, perhaps through a read error. The read falls 3 residues short of the CDR3 end, and the missing part is taken from the germline J gene. The chain recombines TRBV4-2 with TRBJ2-2; 15 nucleotides match TRBD2. The CDR3 contains 17 residues. Germline-derived CDR1 and CDR2 are LGHNA and YNFKEQ. The CDR3: CASSQWGLAGGAGELFF. The covered CDR3 bases are TGCGCCAGCAGCCAGTGGGGACTAGCGGGAGGAGCCGGGGAG.

This clone was observed at least ten times. With the read ending 3 residues before the CDR3 end, the germline J gene is used to fill in that end. V and J are TRBV6-2 or TRBV6-3 and TRBJ1-2, with 8 bases matching TRBD1. Germline V gene lookup returns CDR1 MNHEY and CDR2 SVGEGT. The CDR3 consists of 12 residues. The CDR3 loop is CASRQTGDGYTF. The part of the CDR3 DNA that was read is TGTGCCAGCAGGCAGACAGGGGACGGC.

In this sample, this clone turned up many times. The missing CDR3 end, 3 residues past where the read stops, is filled in from the germline J gene. The gene calls are TRBV5-1 and TRBJ2-6; D ambiguous. Germline V gives CDR1 SGHRS, CDR2 YFSETQ. The CDR3 has 15 amino acids. Trimming removed 3 bases from V and 2 bases from J, with 9 bases in between. CDR3 DNA, as far as it was read: TGCGCCAGCAGCTCAACAACGACTGGGGCCAACGTC. It codes for CASSSTTTGANV. The full CDR3 is CASSSTTTGANVLTF.

This clone was seen many times. The missing CDR3 end, 3 residues past where the read stops, is filled in from the germline J gene. V gene TRBV24-1 combines with J gene TRBJ2-1, with 7 bases aligning to TRBD2. This CDR3 is built from 15 residues. Germline assignment: CDR1 KGHDR and CDR2 SFDVKD. V lost 4 bases to trimming and J lost 2 bases; unmatched junction nucleotides: 4. The CDR3 loop is CATSESGAAYNEQFF. CDR3 DNA, as far as it was read: TGTGCCACCAGTGAGAGCGGGGCTGCCTACAATGAG.

This clone was seen ten or more times. The read ends 3 residues early relative to the CDR3; the germline J gene fills the gap. The chain employs TRBV20-1 and TRBJ1-2; D perhaps matches TRBD1 (5 bases). In germline, CDR1 is DFQATT, CDR2 SNEGSKA (reference sequence). The V end was cut by 6 bases, the J end by 7 bases, with 18 bases between. The CDR3 is 13 residues long. CDR3: CSAPPESGFGYTF. Partial CDR3 DNA: TGCAGTGCCCCCCCAGAGTCAGGGTTTGGC.

This clone was picked up many times. Sequencing ends 3 residues short of the CDR3 end; the germline J gene provides the rest. The rearrangement links TRBV19 to TRBJ2-3, with 11 positions matching TRBD1. Germline loops: CDR1 LNHDA, CDR2 SQIVND (reference sequence). The CDR3 loop spans 13 amino acids. CDR3 bases read: TGTGCCAGTAGTGGACAGGGGGCCGGGACG. Translating it yields CASSGQGAGT. The complete CDR3 reads CASSGQGAGTQYF.

There are many counts of this clone. Read sequence stops 3 residues before the CDR3 end, and the germline J gene provides the missing end. The chain has TRBV2 and TRBJ1-1; 9 nucleotides agree with TRBD1. The V and J ends lost 6 bases and 5 bases, in that order; junction bases with no gene match: 7. This CDR3 is built from 14 residues. The V gene's germline CDR1 is SNHLY and CDR2 FYNNEI. The CDR3 bases that were read are TGTGCCAGCAGGACCGGGACAGGGAAAACTGAA. Translation: CASRTGTGKTE. The whole CDR3 sequence is CASRTGTGKTEAFF.

This clone has just a few counts. Sequencing ends 3 residues short of the CDR3 end; the germline J gene provides the rest. This chain connects TRBV14 to TRBJ2-5; 9 nucleotides agree with TRBD2. Germline V gives CDR1 SGHDN, CDR2 FVKESK. The CDR3 has 15 amino acids. V was pared by 3 bases and J by 4 bases, with 6 bases of the junction left unmatched. Partial CDR3 DNA: TGTGCCAGCAGCCAGATAGCGGGAGTGGGAGAGACC. This sequence encodes CASSQIAGVGET. The CDR3, in full, reads CASSQIAGVGETQYF.

This clone appeared many times. Read coverage stops 3 residues before the CDR3 terminus; the germline J gene supplies the remainder. The chain couples TRBV19 to TRBJ1-2; a weak D match, TRBD1 (5 bases). V was clipped by 4 bases and J by 4 bases, with 16 bases between them. This CDR3 contains 15 residues. Looked up from germline, CDR1 is LNHDA and CDR2 is SQIVND (reference sequence). The CDR3 loop reads CASSTQAGTPYGYTF. The covered CDR3 bases are TGTGCCAGTAGTACCCAAGCCGGGACTCCCTATGGC.

The table lists this clone with many counts. The read falls 3 residues short of the CDR3 end, and the missing part is taken from the germline J gene. The chain links TRBV5-4 to TRBJ2-7, with 7 bases matching TRBD1. Germline V gives CDR1 SGHNT, CDR2 YYREEE (reference sequence). The J segment lost 4 bases and the V segment lost 0 bases, leaving 4 bases of the junction unmatched. This CDR3 has 14 residues. The DNA read from the CDR3 is TGTGCCAGCAGCTTGGGGACAGGTGTGTACGAG. Residues: CASSLGTGVYE. The entire CDR3 protein reads CASSLGTGVYEQYF.